This T cell receptor beta chain was documented in a study of Ad26.COV2.S vaccination and SARS-CoV-2 variants (dated by TCRdb to about 2021). Describing the broader study: Donors in the vaccine arm were drawn from COV1001, a phase I-IIa trial of Ad26.COV2.S in healthy adults that was multicentre, randomized, double-blind and placebo-controlled. Participants in the trial were split at random into five groups of five each, receiving low-dose or high-dose Ad26.COV2.S once or twice, or else placebo on both occasions. The TCR-sequenced set comprised approximately 32 samples: some 20 Ad26.COV2.S vaccine recipients, 5 placebo recipients and 8 SARS-CoV-2 convalescent individuals. Sequencing of the TCRbeta repertoire served to evaluate the specificity and breadth of SARS-CoV-2-reactive T cell receptors following Ad26.COV2.S vaccination. Ad26.COV2.S was given intramuscularly at 5x10^10 or 1x10^11 viral particles, as a single shot or as two shots 56 days apart. Blinding of investigators to trial group allocation was maintained during experiments and outcome assessment. Here is what the overall study found, with its caveats: The authors noted that the TCR breadth and depth analyses may have underestimated total T cell responses. After vaccination, spike-specific CD8+ and CD4+ T cell responses were reported to show substantial breadth. Ad26.COV2.S recipients had higher spike-specific TCR breadth than placebo recipients (P = 0.0014). The study was not powered for comparison of responses between vaccine doses or regimens. Non-spike TCR breadth was comparable between vaccine and placebo recipients, consistent with the vaccine containing only spike.

Of note for this clone: Its antigen is currently not known. Per-base quality was not reported, and no clone a single base away is much larger than it.

What the treatment or condition label conveys for this sample: approximately 18 received Ad26.COV2.S at low or high dose, single or two shots; a few received placebo; per-sample allocation not given. Repertoires of vaccine and placebo recipients were sequenced from samples collected on day 63 after the first injection. Cohort 1b enrolled 25 to 30 adults aged 18-55 years at a single site in Boston, USA, between 29 July and 7 August 2020. Ad26.COV2.S was a replication-incompetent adenovirus type 26 vector that expressed a prefusion-stabilized SARS-CoV-2 spike protein derived from the original Wuhan strain. The immunoSEQ Assay was the method used to sequence TCRbeta CDR3 regions. After extraction, genomic DNA underwent amplification by bias-controlled multiplex PCR, followed by high-throughput sequencing. The authors processed their data as follows. To quantify the absolute abundance of every unique TCRbeta CDR3 region, sequences were collapsed and filtered. Usable DNA was measured by amplifying reference genes present in all nucleated cells, and TCRbeta template counts were normalized to that usable DNA to estimate T cell fraction. Repertoire TCRs were annotated as SARS-CoV-2-specific by exact matching of V gene, CDR3 amino acid sequence and J gene to a known reactive TCR set. MIRA supplied the reference SARS-CoV-2 TCR set, which was filtered for enrichment in COVID-19-positive ImmuneCODE repertoires so that public or cross-reactive TCRs were removed. Drawing on the MIRA antigens, annotated TCRs were analysed further at the level of specific ORF or position within ORF. Breadth was defined as annotated unique rearrangements over total unique productive rearrangements; depth was the summed frequency of those rearrangements. Two-sided Wilcoxon rank-sum tests were used to compare TCR breadth between groups. TCRdb mirrors the immuneACCESS table, restricted to in-frame sequences. Some clones are absent from its copies; in checked studies, under half trace to an unresolved V gene, and the reason for the others is unknown. V and J calls and clone size are copied from that table; D and trimming were computed from the DNA. The table for this sample lists approximately 360,000 clones; roughly 80% of them were counted only once. Approximately 7.8% of the sample is held by the ten biggest clonotypes.

As encoded in the germline V gene, CDR1 is LGHNA while CDR2 is YSLEER. V loses 0 bases, J loses 5 bases, and the germline ends lie 13 bases apart. The CDR3, cysteine through phenylalanine, is 15 amino acids long. Just CDR3 DNA is preserved here, 45 bases in frame from base 1. This clonotype was sampled from a person between 18 and 65 years old who received the Ad26.COV2.S COVID-19 vaccine or a placebo. The chain is assembled from TRBV4-3 and TRBJ1-2; the D gene identity is not certain. Sample: peripheral blood, taken in a trial of Ad26.COV2.S vaccine versus placebo. The nucleotide sequence is given as TGCGCCAGCAGCCAAGATCCGGGAGTTGGATATGGCTACACCTTC. Protein translation: CASSQDPGVGYGYTF.